What follows is one TCR beta chain and its context. Its cognate antigen is unknown. This entry is derived from a study of response to subunit inactivated influenza vaccine. Study-wide results and limits: Authors proposed each seasonal influenza vaccination draws in few new T cells.

A single record per CDR3 protein comes from TCRdb applying MiXCR to the RT-PCR reads. The table has approximately 530,000 distinct CDR3 sequences, less than 10% seen once; the top ten hold approximately 13%. The input for sequencing was PBMCs from blood, taken 23 months after vaccination. This clonotype was obtained from a man aged 45-69 years who received an inactivated influenza vaccine.

The DNA of the CDR3 is TGTGCCAGCAGTCTGGTGGCGGGAGTCAATGAGCAGTTCTTC. As protein: CASSLVAGVNEQFF. The rearrangement joins TRBV6-1 to TRBJ2-1, with TRBD2 matching over 7 bases. Trimming took 5 bases from V and 6 from J; bases not matched to a gene: 7. CDR1 MNHNS and CDR2 SASEGT come from the germline V gene. The CDR3 sequence is 14 residues long.